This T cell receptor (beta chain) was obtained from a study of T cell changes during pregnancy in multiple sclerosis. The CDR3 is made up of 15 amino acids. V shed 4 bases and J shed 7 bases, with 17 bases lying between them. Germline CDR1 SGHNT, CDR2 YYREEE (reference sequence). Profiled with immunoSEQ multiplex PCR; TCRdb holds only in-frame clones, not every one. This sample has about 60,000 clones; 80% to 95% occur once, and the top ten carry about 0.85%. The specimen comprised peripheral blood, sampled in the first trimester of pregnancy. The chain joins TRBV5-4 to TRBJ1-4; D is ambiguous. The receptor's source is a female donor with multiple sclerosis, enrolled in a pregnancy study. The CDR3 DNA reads TGTGCCAGCAGCGATCAGAGGCGAGGGAGTGAAAAACTGTTTTTT. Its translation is CASSDQRRGSEKLFF.